Shown below are 12 T cell receptor beta chains from a single sample sequenced in a study of Ad26.COV2.S vaccination and SARS-CoV-2 variants. Treatment meaning: some 20 received Ad26.COV2.S at low or high dose, single or two shots; 5 received placebo; per-sample allocation not given. The samples date from day 63 after the first vaccine or placebo injection. Clones were read by immunoSEQ multiplex PCR, and TCRdb kept only the in-frame ones, dropping some. The table includes about 320,000 clones, roughly 84% detected once. This material consisted of peripheral blood, taken in a trial of Ad26.COV2.S vaccine versus placebo. These receptors were obtained from a person aged 18-65 years who received the Ad26.COV2.S COVID-19 vaccine or a placebo.

The chain combines TRBV7-3 with TRBJ2-3, with a weak D call TRBD2 (6 bases). The CDR3 extends over 14 amino acids. Trimming took off 8 bases at V and 2 bases at J, with 14 bases between the two ends. Germline V lookup: CDR1 SGHTA, CDR2 FQGTGA. This chain's CDR3 is CASSLGGTTDTQYF. CDR3 in DNA: TGTGCCAGCTCTCTTGGGGGGACCACAGATACGCAGTATTTT.

The chain employs TRBV30 and TRBJ2-7; D is ambiguous. V shed 4 bases and J shed 6 bases, with 16 bases lying between them. The CDR3 has 13 residues. Looked up from germline, CDR1 is GTSNPN and CDR2 is SVGIG (reference sequence). The CDR3 protein is CAWNPPKVREQYF. CDR3 bases: TGTGCCTGGAACCCCCCAAAGGTACGCGAGCAGTACTTC.

This clone showed up just once. The chain carries TRBV5-5 and TRBJ1-2; a possible D gene is TRBD1 (5 bases). The CDR3 totals 16 residues. V was shortened by 4 bases and J by 2 bases, with 18 bases between the two germline ends. Germline loops: CDR1 SGHKS, CDR2 YYEKEE (reference sequence). The CDR3 loop reads CASSKDKNFQNYGYTF. Here the CDR3 DNA reads TGTGCCAGCAGCAAGGACAAGAACTTCCAAAACTATGGCTACACCTTC. Full variable domain (rest looked up from reference TRBV5-5 and TRBJ1-2): DAGVTQSPTHLIKTRGQQVTLRCSPISGHKSVSWYQQVLGQGPQFIFQYYEKEERGRGNFPDRFSARQFPNYSSELNVNALLLGDSALYLCASSKDKNFQNYGYTFGSGTRLTVV.

The chain is built from TRBV14 and TRBJ2-7, with D perhaps being TRBD1 or TRBD2 (5 bases each). CDR1 and CDR2 (germline): SGHDN, FVKESK. This CDR3 comprises 15 residues. Trimming removed 4 bases from V and 2 bases from J, with 15 bases in between. The CDR3 protein is CASSRNRDATYEQYF. CDR3 in DNA: TGTGCCAGCAGCCGTAACCGGGACGCCACCTACGAGCAGTACTTC.

This chain uses TRBV7-2 with TRBJ1-1; no firm D call. V lost 5 bases to trimming and J lost 5 bases, with 18 bases between them. The germline CDR1 and CDR2 sequences are SGHTA and FQGNSA. The CDR3 contains 15 residues. This CDR3 is CASSLLGSPGTEAFF. Written as DNA, the CDR3 is TGTGCCAGCAGCCTACTCGGGTCTCCGGGGACTGAAGCTTTCTTT.

The chain links TRBV5-1 to TRBJ1-4; D remains unclear. Germline CDR1 reads SGHRS; CDR2 reads YFSETQ. V lost 1 base and J lost 16, with 8 bases in between. The CDR3 is made up of 10 amino acids. CDR3 nucleotide sequence: TGCGCCAGCAGCTTGAGTCCCCGGTTTTTT. Residues: CASSLSPRFF. Full variable domain (missing parts from reference TRBV5-1 and TRBJ1-4): KAGVTQTPRYLIKTRGQQVTLSCSPISGHRSVSWYQQTPGQGLQFLFEYFSETQRNKGNFPGRFSGRQFSNSRSEMNVSTLELGDSALYLCASSLSPRFFGSGTQLSVL.

This clone has only one observation. The chain joins TRBV9 to TRBJ2-2, with 14 bases matching TRBD2. V shed 3 bases, J shed 0 bases, and the junction held 1 base outside the gene matches. The V gene's germline CDR1 is SGDLS and CDR2 YYNGEE. The CDR3 is 17 amino acids. CDR3 DNA: TGTGCCAGCAGCGGACTAGCGGGGGGGTCGAACACCGGGGAGCTGTTTTTT. Its translation is CASSGLAGGSNTGELFF.

A word on this clone: The germline gene is not matched at one end of the junction; a read error may be the cause. This chain uses TRBV3-1 (or the pseudogene TRBV3-2) with TRBJ2-1; the D is unclear. This CDR3 has 12 amino acids. Per germline, CDR1 LGHDT and CDR2 YNNKEL (reference sequence). CDR3 loop: CASSQDTQNPVF. The CDR3 DNA reads as TGTGCCAGCAGCCAAGATACACAGAACCCGGTCTTC.

The chain joins TRBV9 to TRBJ2-2; 12 nucleotides match TRBD2. The germline V gene encodes CDR1 SGDLS and CDR2 YYNGEE. J gave up 6 bases and V 0 bases, and 3 bases lay outside the gene matches. The CDR3 runs 16 residues. DNA for the CDR3: TGTGCCAGCAGCGTAGCTAGCGGGGGGGCCGCCGGGGAGCTGTTTTTT. Translated, it gives CASSVASGGAAGELFF.

The rearrangement uses TRBV6-2 or TRBV6-3 and TRBJ2-7; the match to TRBD1 covers 11 bases. The CDR3 loop spans 15 amino acids. V was pared by 2 bases and J by 9 bases, with 9 bases of the junction left unmatched. CDR1 is MNHEY, CDR2 SVGEGT, per germline. CDR3 coding DNA: TGTGCCAGCAGTTACCGGGACAGGGGGACCTTGGCGCAGTACTTC. This codes for CASSYRDRGTLAQYF.

V gene TRBV5-1 combines with J gene TRBJ1-3, with TRBD1 as a possible D gene (5 bases). The germline gives CDR1 SGHRS, CDR2 YFSETQ. The CDR3 totals 19 residues. The germline V and J ends were trimmed by 1 base and 0 bases, with 20 bases remaining between them. For the CDR3, the DNA is TGCGCCAGCAGCTTGTACGGGCAGGGAGTCTCGCTCTCTGGAAACACCATATATTTT. It codes for CASSLYGQGVSLSGNTIYF.

The chain links TRBV4-1 to TRBJ2-3; D remains unclear. This CDR3 spans 16 amino acids. Trimming stripped 4 bases from V and 2 bases from J, with 16 bases between. The germline V gene encodes CDR1 MGHRA and CDR2 YSYEKL. The chain's CDR3 is CASSRSDKSITDTQYF. The CDR3 DNA reads as TGCGCCAGCAGCCGATCTGACAAGTCGATCACAGATACGCAGTATTTT.